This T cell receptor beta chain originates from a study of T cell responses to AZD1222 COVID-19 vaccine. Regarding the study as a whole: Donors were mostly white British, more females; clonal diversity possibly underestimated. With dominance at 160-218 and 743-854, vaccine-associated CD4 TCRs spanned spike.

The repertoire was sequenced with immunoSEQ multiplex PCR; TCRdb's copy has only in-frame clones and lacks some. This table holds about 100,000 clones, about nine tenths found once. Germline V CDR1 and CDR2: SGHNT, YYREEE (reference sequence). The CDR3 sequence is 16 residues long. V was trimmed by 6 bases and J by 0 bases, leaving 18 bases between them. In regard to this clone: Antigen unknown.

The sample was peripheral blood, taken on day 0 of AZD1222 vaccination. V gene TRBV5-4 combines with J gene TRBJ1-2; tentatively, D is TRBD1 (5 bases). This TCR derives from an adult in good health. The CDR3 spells CASNPGGARANYGYTF. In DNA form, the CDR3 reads TGTGCCAGCAACCCGGGAGGGGCTCGGGCTAACTATGGCTACACCTTC. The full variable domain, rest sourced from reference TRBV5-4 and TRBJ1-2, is ETGVTQSPTHLIKTRGQQVTLRCSSQSGHNTVSWYQQALGQGPQFIFQYYREEENGRGNFPPRFSGLQFPNYSSELNVNALELDDSALYLCASNPGGARANYGYTFGSGTRLTVV.